The clone carrying this TCR beta chain was counted only a few times. Its cognate antigen is unknown. These data belong to a study of post-analysis software for immune sequencing data. Tagging with unique molecular identifiers was a feature of the TCR beta cDNA libraries. The T cell input of about 1 to 10 million gave about 500,000 cDNA molecules. From the PCR reads, TCRdb called clonotypes with MiXCR, one entry per CDR3 protein. The sample consists of hundreds of thousands of distinct CDR3 sequences, less than 45% of them appearing once. Study-level results: Relative to controls, patients with multiple sclerosis showed significantly lower normalized Chao1 diversity.

Sequencing was done on a sample of blood. The TCR sequence derives from a girl between 5 and 17 years old with multiple sclerosis.

In DNA form, the CDR3 reads TGTGCCAGCAGCTTCGCTGGGACAGCTTTCTACGAGCAGTACTTC. It codes for CASSFAGTAFYEQYF. The chain employs TRBV5-5 and TRBJ2-7; 7 bases fit TRBD1. V lost 2 bases, J lost 3 bases, and 8 bases stayed unmatched. The germline V gene encodes CDR1 SGHKS and CDR2 YYEKEE (reference sequence). This CDR3 has 15 residues.